This TCR beta chain originates from a study of T cells after yellow fever vaccination. General observations from the study: It was the secondary response that reached its peak faster, day 5 versus 15, but it was weaker. Abundant clonotypes from the bulk population could get into FACS-sorted repertoires as contaminants.

Generation of TCR cDNA used 5'RACE template switching (which added a universal primer site and UMIs). One entry per CDR3 protein results from TCRdb running MiXCR on the 5' RACE reads. The sample records around 590,000 distinct CDR3 sequences, approximately 13% being singletons. Looked up from germline, CDR1 is LNHDA and CDR2 is SQIVND (reference sequence). Deletions cut 10 bases from V and 3 bases from J, with 11 bases between. The CDR3 sequence is 12 residues long. On this clonotype itself: Antigen specificity is unknown.

The sample in question was PBMCs, obtained on the day of the yellow fever booster vaccination. This clonotype was sampled from a man aged 25-40 years who received the YFV17D yellow fever vaccine. The chain has TRBV19 and TRBJ2-3; tentatively, D is TRBD2 (6 bases). The CDR3: CAIPSVTDTQYF. The CDR3 DNA reads TGTGCCATCCCTAGCGTGACAGATACGCAGTATTTT.